This TCR beta chain was retrieved from a study of T cell repertoires in cytomegalovirus infection (dated by TCRdb to between 2018 and 2021). For the study in its entirety: Alongside well-studied HLA-B-restricted epitopes, the peptide stimulations were aimed at recently identified HLA-C-restricted CMV epitopes, whose presentation resists viral immunomodulation. Donor HLA type was relevant to the analysis, as public TCR beta signatures indicated carriage of CMV infection together with the matching HLA type.

According to the study, the label for this sample's treatment or condition signals: in vitro stimulation with specific CMV peptide epitopes to enrich CMV-specific T cells. V lost 7 bases and J lost 1 base, and the count of bases not matched to a germline gene is 2. The CDR3 has 14 amino acids, counting the end cysteine and phenylalanine. Of all the DNA, just the CDR3 is kept, 42 bases in frame from base 1. Based on the germline V gene (reference sequence), the CDR1 and CDR2 sequences are MNHEY and SMNVEV. Broad study findings and their caveats: The ex vivo response was dominated by HLA-C-restricted CMV-specific TCR beta clonotypes, which also provided the single most frequent clonotype in two of eight donors. In both this cohort and an independent cohort of over 350 donors, the cumulative frequency of public TCR beta family members distinguished carriers of CMV infection plus the relevant HLA type.

TCRdb records Illumina HiSeq 1500 as the sequencer. Starting from the raw public reads, TCRdb applied fastp trimming at Q25, assembled clones with MiXCR and retained in-frame beta chains. Each CDR3 protein gets just one entry, which takes the most common genes and DNA from the rows behind it. The sample records some 800,000 distinct CDR3 sequences, 30% to 35% of which are singletons. The leading ten clones occupy roughly 12% of the sample. Comment on this clonotype: Which antigen it targets is not known. No much larger clone exists at a distance of one base, and base qualities are not known.

The TCR originated in a human donor in good health (CMV status not recorded). Some clones in this sample may be carry-over from other donors' samples. The sequencing here drew on cultured CD8+ T cells from PBMCs, taken from culture after CMV antigen stimulation. The chain uses TRBV27 and TRBJ2-2, and 8 bases in between align with TRBD2. In nucleotide form, the sequence is TGTGCCAGCATAAGCGGGGGGAACACCGGGGAGCTGTTTTTT. Translation gives CASISGGNTGELFF.